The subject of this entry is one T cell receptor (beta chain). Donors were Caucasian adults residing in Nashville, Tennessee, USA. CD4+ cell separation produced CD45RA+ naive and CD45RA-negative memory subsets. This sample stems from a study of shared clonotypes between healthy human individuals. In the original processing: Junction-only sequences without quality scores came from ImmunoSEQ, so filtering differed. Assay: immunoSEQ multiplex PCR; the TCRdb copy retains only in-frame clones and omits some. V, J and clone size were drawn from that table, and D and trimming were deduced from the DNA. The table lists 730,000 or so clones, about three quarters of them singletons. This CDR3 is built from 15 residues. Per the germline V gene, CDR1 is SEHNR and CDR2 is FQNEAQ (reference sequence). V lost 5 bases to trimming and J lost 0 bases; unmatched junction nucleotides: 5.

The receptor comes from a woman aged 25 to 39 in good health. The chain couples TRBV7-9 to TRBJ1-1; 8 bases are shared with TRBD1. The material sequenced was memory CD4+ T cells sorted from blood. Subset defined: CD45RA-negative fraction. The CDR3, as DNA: TGTGCCAGCAGCCCCCGGGACAGGATGAACACTGAAGCTTTCTTT. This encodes CASSPRDRMNTEAFF.